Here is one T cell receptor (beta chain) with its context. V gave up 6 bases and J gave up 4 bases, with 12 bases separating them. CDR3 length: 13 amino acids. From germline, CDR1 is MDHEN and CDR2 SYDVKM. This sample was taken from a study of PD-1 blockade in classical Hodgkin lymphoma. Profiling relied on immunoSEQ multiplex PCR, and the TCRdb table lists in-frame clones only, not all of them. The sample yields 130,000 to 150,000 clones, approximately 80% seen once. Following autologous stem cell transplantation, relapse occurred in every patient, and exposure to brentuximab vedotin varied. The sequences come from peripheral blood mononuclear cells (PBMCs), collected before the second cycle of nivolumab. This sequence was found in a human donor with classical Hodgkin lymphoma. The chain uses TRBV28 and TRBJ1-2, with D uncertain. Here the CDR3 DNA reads TGTGCCAGCAGGGATCGGGGTACCTATGGCTACACCTTC. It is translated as CASRDRGTYGYTF.